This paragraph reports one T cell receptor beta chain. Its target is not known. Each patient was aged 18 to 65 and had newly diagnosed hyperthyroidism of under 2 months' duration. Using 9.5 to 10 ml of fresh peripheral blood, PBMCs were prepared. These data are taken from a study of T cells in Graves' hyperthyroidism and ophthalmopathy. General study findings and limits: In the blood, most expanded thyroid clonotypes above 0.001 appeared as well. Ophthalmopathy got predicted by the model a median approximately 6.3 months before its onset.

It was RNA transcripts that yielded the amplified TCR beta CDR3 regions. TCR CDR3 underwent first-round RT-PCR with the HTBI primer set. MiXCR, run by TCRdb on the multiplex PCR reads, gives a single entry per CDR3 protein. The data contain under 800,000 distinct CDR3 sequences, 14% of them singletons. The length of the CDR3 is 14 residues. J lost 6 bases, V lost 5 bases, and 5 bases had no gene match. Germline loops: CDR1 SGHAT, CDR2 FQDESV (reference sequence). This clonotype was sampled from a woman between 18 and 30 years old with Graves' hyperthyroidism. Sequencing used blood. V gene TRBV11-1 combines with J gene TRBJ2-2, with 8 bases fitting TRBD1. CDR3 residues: CASSRTGFAGELFF. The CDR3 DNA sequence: TGTGCCAGCAGCCGGACAGGGTTCGCCGGGGAGCTGTTTTTT. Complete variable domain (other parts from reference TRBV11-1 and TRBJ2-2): EAEVAQSPRYKITEKSQAVAFWCDPISGHATLYWYRQILGQGPELLVQFQDESVVDDSQLPKDRFSAERLKGVDSTLKIQPAELGDSAMYLCASSRTGFAGELFFGEGSRLTVL.